What follows is one T cell receptor (beta chain) and its context. The target of this receptor is not known. No per-base quality is available; no much larger clone lies one base away. This specimen comes from a study of post-analysis software for immune sequencing data (dated by TCRdb to about 2015). In terms of the full investigation: Recorded disease courses included relapsing-remitting, secondary progressive and progressive-relapsing multiple sclerosis, with some patients lacking subtype annotation. The patient repertoires were compared against some twelve previously published healthy control repertoires obtained from donors aged roughly 6 to 25 years. A subset of samples was prepared in parallel using single-end sample barcoding, then pooled and co-amplified after Illumina adapter ligation.

General findings and caveats noted by the study authors: Compared with controls, multiple sclerosis patients had significantly lower normalized Chao1 diversity, a finding suggesting substantial peripheral T-cell clonal expansion. The control group was slightly older than the multiple sclerosis patient group. When samples were clustered directly using the F measure, samples prepared in the same batch co-clustered strongly, which prompted a batch-effect correction. Significantly higher frequencies in patients than in controls were found for roughly 5 TRBV segments, including TRBV5-6, TRBV5-1 and TRBV20-1.

Library method: PCR. Sequencing was performed on an Illumina HiSeq 2500. To reduce PCR and sequencing biases, unique molecular identifiers were incorporated into the TCR beta cDNA libraries. Every 1 to 10 million input T cells yielded 500,000 or so cDNA molecules, meaning each molecule approximated one T cell. The same protocol used for the earlier healthy control dataset was applied to prepare and sequence the patient libraries. Samples belonging to the same batch were prepared together, multiplexed and sequenced on a shared HiSeq lane. The original methods were these. MIGEC handled the raw barcoded reads, throwing out single-read molecular identifier groups before consensus assembly and CDR3 extraction. VDJtools was used for post-analysis of the clonotype tables, with diversity normalized by down-sampling every dataset to the smallest sample size. To correct batch-related cross-sample contamination, repertoire overlap clustering matched CDR3 amino acid sequences but not nucleotide sequences. The raw public data were reprocessed by TCRdb itself: fastp quality trimming at Q25, MiXCR clonotype calling, in-frame beta chains only. For every CDR3 protein sequence, its rows merge into one entry that carries the most common genes and DNA. TCRdb's processing, not the authors', yielded these V and J calls. This sample holds under 200,000 distinct CDR3 sequences; around 36% were observed only once. The leading ten clones occupy approximately 30% of the sample.

There are 16 amino acids in the CDR3, from cysteine to phenylalanine inclusive. CDR3 DNA only is kept here, 48 bases in frame from base 1. V drops 6 bases and J drops 5 bases, leaving 19 bases in between. The time point label of this sample denotes: second blood draw from one MS patient after hematopoietic stem cell transplantation. TCR beta repertoires were profiled from peripheral blood of roughly 13 young patients with multiple sclerosis to demonstrate the VDJtools post-analysis software. The patients with multiple sclerosis were children and adolescents between 6 and 15 years of age. The sequencing used blood, collected after autologous hematopoietic stem cell transplantation. The chain is made from TRBV12-3 or TRBV12-4 and TRBJ1-4; TRBD1 is possibly the D segment (5 matching bases). The source is a girl aged 10 to 17 with multiple sclerosis. Donor details come from another sample of the same person, matched by shared clones. The CDR3 protein: CASRSTSGTANEKLFF. Here is the DNA: TGTGCCAGCAGGTCCACATCCGGGACCGCGAATGAAAAACTGTTTTTT.